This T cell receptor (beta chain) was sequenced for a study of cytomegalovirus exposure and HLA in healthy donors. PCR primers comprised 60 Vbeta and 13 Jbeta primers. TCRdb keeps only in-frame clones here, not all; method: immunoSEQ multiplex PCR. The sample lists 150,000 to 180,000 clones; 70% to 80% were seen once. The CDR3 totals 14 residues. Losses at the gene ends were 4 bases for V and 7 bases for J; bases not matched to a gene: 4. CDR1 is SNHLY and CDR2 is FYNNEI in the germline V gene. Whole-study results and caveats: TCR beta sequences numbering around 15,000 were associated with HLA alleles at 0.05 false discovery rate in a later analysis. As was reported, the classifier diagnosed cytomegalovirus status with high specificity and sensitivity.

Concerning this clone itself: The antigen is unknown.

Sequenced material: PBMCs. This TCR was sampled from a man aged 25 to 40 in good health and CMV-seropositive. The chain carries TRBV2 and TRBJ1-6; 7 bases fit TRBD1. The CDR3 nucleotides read TGTGCCAGCAGTGGACAGGGAGGAAATTCACCCCTCCACTTT. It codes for CASSGQGGNSPLHF.